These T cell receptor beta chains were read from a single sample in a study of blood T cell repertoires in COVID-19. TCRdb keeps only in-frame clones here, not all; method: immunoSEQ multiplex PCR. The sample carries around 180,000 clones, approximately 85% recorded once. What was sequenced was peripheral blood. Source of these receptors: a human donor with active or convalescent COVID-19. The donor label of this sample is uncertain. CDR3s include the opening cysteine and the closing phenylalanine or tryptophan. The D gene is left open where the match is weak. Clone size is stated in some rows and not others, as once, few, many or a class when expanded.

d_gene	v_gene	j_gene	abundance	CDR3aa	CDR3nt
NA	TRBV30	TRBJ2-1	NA	CARKLALAQFF	TGTGCCCGGAAACTAGCCCTGGCGCAGTTCTTC
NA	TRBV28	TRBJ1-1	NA	CASSSARHGGEAFF	TGTGCCAGCAGTTCAGCCCGCCATGGGGGGGAAGCTTTCTTT
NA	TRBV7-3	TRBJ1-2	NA	CASSLTPEYGYTF	TGTGCCAGCAGCTTAACCCCTGAGTATGGCTACACCTTC
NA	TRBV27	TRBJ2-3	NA	CASRASRGSTDTQYF	TGTGCCAGCAGGGCCAGCAGGGGCAGCACAGATACGCAGTATTTT
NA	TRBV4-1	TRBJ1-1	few	CASSQEGVGRREAFF	TGCGCCAGCAGCCAAGAAGGTGTAGGGAGGAGGGAAGCTTTCTTT
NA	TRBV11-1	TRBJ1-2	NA	CASSLGAGRFNYGYTF	TGTGCCAGCAGCTTAGGGGCAGGGCGCTTCAACTATGGCTACACCTTC
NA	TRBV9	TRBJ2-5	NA	CASSVGLQETQYF	TGTGCCAGCAGCGTAGGGCTGCAAGAGACCCAGTACTTC
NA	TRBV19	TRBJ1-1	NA	CASSNPTGEAFF	TGTGCCAGTAGTAACCCGACAGGCGAAGCTTTCTTT
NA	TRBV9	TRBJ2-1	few	CASSPRQTYNEQFF	TGTGCCAGCAGCCCCAGACAGACCTACAATGAGCAGTTCTTC
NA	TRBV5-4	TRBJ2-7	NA	CASSSGTLFEQYF	TGTGCCAGCAGCTCCGGGACTCTCTTCGAGCAGTACTTC
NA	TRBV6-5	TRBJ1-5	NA	CASSTFKNRNQPQHF	TGTGCCAGCAGTACGTTCAAAAATCGGAATCAGCCCCAGCATTTT
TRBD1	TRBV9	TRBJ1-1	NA	CASSTSTGLNTEAFF	TGTGCCAGCAGCACCTCGACAGGGTTGAACACTGAAGCTTTCTTT
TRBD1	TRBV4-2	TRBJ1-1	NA	CASSPTGVTEAFF	TGTGCCAGCAGCCCTACAGGGGTCACTGAAGCTTTCTTT
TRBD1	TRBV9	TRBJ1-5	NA	CASSPAAGQGGSGNQPQHF	TGTGCCAGCAGCCCCGCCGCCGGACAGGGGGGGTCAGGCAATCAGCCCCAGCATTTT
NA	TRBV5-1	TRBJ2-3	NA	CASSWKGIGADTQYF	TGCGCCAGCAGCTGGAAGGGGATAGGGGCAGATACGCAGTATTTT
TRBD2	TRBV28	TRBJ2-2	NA	CASSHRGIGLAGGETGELFF	TGTGCCAGCAGTCATCGCGGGATCGGACTAGCGGGAGGAGAGACCGGGGAGCTGTTTTTT
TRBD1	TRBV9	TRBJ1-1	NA	CASSVVQGANTEAFF	TGTGCCAGCAGCGTAGTCCAGGGGGCGAACACTGAAGCTTTCTTT